This T cell receptor (beta chain) was captured by sequencing in a study of PD-1 blockade in classical Hodgkin lymphoma. Libraries were prepared by immunoSEQ multiplex PCR; TCRdb keeps only in-frame clonotypes and omits some of them. The data contain tens of thousands of clones, about 95% of them singletons. The time point was: newly diagnosed, previously untreated cHL patient sample. This clone was detected a few times. CDR1 is SGHVS, CDR2 FQNEAQ, per germline. V was cut by 1 base and J by 0 bases, with 7 bases left in between. The CDR3 totals 15 residues. Input material: peripheral blood mononuclear cells (PBMCs). This chain uses TRBV7-8 with TRBJ1-5; the D is unclear. This sequence originates from a human donor with classical Hodgkin lymphoma. Here the CDR3 reads CASSLGPDSNQPQHF. CDR3 coding DNA: TGTGCCAGCAGCTTAGGCCCAGATAGCAATCAGCCCCAGCATTTT.